A selection of T cell receptor beta chains follows, all from one sample in a study of blood T cells in healthy people across ages. MiXCR was run by TCRdb on the 5' RACE reads, yielding one entry per CDR3 protein. The sample has fewer than 2,000,000 distinct CDR3 sequences, about 39% seen once; the top ten hold 23%. The sample comprised blood. The receptors derive from a human donor in good health. Each CDR3 is given with its conserved first and last residue. A D gene is named only where the DNA matches it firmly. Clone sizes are given selectively: once, few, many, or a class where the clone is expanded.

v_gene	abundance	j_gene	d_gene	CDR3aa	CDR3nt
TRBV11-3	-	TRBJ2-5	-	CASSSGQMVGETQYF	TGTGCCAGCAGCTCCGGACAGATGGTAGGGGAGACCCAGTACTTC
TRBV5-5	few	TRBJ2-3	-	CASSSPAGGDTQYF	TGTGCCAGCAGCTCCCCTGCAGGAGGAGATACGCAGTATTTT
TRBV3-1	-	TRBJ2-1	-	CASSQVSQQQFF	TGTGCCAGCAGCCAAGTGAGTCAGCAGCAGTTCTTC
TRBV13	few	TRBJ1-2	-	CASSLGGGTTNYGYTF	TGTGCCAGCAGCTTAGGTGGCGGGACAACTAACTATGGCTACACCTTC
TRBV29-1	few	TRBJ1-4	TRBD1	CSVDHGTGGEKLFF	TGCAGCGTTGACCATGGGACAGGAGGCGAAAAACTGTTTTTT
TRBV10-3	-	TRBJ2-1	TRBD2	CAISESPSGGGVEQFF	TGTGCCATCAGTGAGTCGCCGAGCGGGGGGGGGGTTGAGCAGTTCTTC
TRBV6-1	-	TRBJ2-7	-	CASSESGPLYEQYF	TGTGCCAGCAGTGAATCCGGGCCGTTATACGAGCAGTACTTC
TRBV6-5	-	TRBJ2-3	-	CASSYGTPGTDTQYF	TGTGCCAGCAGTTACGGGACCCCAGGGACAGATACGCAGTATTTT
TRBV4-3	-	TRBJ2-7	-	CASSPRVGGYYEQYF	TGCGCCAGCAGCCCCAGGGTAGGGGGATACTACGAGCAGTACTTC
TRBV29-1	many	TRBJ2-1	-	CSASTDSARNEQFF	TGCAGCGCCTCCACGGACAGTGCCAGGAATGAGCAGTTCTTC
TRBV6-5	-	TRBJ1-4	-	CASSYWGGSNEKLFF	TGTGCCAGCAGTTATTGGGGCGGTTCGAATGAAAAACTGTTTTTT
TRBV6-2/TRBV6-3	-	TRBJ1-2	TRBD1	CASSPMAGGNYGYTF	TGTGCCAGCAGCCCCATGGCAGGGGGCAACTATGGCTACACCTTC
TRBV4-3	-	TRBJ1-2	-	CASSQGGADIDGYTF	TGCGCCAGCAGCCAGGGAGGGGCAGATATCGATGGCTACACCTTC
TRBV6-6	-	TRBJ1-6	TRBD1	CATTGTGDNSPLHF	TGTGCCACTACTGGGACAGGTGATAATTCACCCCTCCACTTT
TRBV29-1	-	TRBJ2-7	TRBD1	CSVRGQGDYEQYF	TGCAGCGTCCGAGGACAGGGGGACTACGAGCAGTACTTC
TRBV27	-	TRBJ1-2	-	CASSLGPDRTYGHTF	TGTGCCAGCAGTTTAGGGCCGGATCGAACCTATGGCCACACCTTC
TRBV2	-	TRBJ2-1	-	CASNWRAASYNEQFF	TGTGCCAGCAACTGGAGGGCAGCCTCCTACAATGAGCAGTTCTTC
TRBV29-1	few	TRBJ2-7	TRBD1	CSVEGSWTGAYEQYF	TGCAGCGTTGAGGGAAGCTGGACAGGGGCCTACGAGCAGTACTTC
TRBV3-1	once	TRBJ1-4	-	CASSQDQRGIREKLFF	TGTGCCAGCAGCCAAGATCAGCGGGGGATACGGGAAAAACTGTTTTTT
TRBV10-3	-	TRBJ1-1	-	CAISESAGTEAFF	TGTGCCATCAGTGAGTCCGCGGGGACTGAAGCTTTCTTT
TRBV18	few	TRBJ2-7	-	CASSDGASSYEQYF	TGTGCCAGCTCGGACGGCGCCTCTTCCTACGAGCAGTACTTC
TRBV12-3/TRBV12-4	-	TRBJ1-5	-	CASSPMTASQPQHF	TGTGCCAGCAGCCCAATGACAGCCTCGCAGCCCCAGCATTTT
TRBV28	-	TRBJ2-3	TRBD2	CASSLFLTARGGSGDTQYF	TGTGCCAGCAGTTTATTCCTAACTGCCCGGGGGGGCTCTGGAGATACGCAGTATTTT
TRBV2	few	TRBJ2-1	-	CASSATHLGQFF	TGTGCCAGCAGTGCTACCCATCTTGGGCAGTTCTTC
TRBV21-1	-	TRBJ1-2	-	CASRTRQPNYGYTF	TGTGCCAGCAGAACAAGACAGCCCAACTATGGCTACACCTTC
TRBV7-8	-	TRBJ1-6	-	CASSLADILLPSSPLHF	TGTGCCAGCAGCTTAGCGGACATACTCCTACCAAGTTCACCCCTCCACTTT
TRBV29-1	-	TRBJ2-5	TRBD1	CSVDRQGAGETQYF	TGCAGCGTTGACAGGCAGGGGGCGGGTGAGACCCAGTACTTC
TRBV4-2	few	TRBJ2-6	TRBD1	CASSQKGTGMSGANVLTF	TGTGCCAGCAGCCAAAAAGGGACAGGGATGAGTGGGGCCAACGTCCTGACTTTC
TRBV20-1	-	TRBJ2-5	-	CSARAEFQETQYF	TGCAGTGCTAGAGCCGAATTCCAAGAGACCCAGTACTTC
TRBV5-1	few	TRBJ1-5	TRBD1	CASRQGAGGNQPQHF	TGCGCCAGTCGACAGGGGGCAGGGGGCAATCAGCCCCAGCATTTT
TRBV10-3	few	TRBJ1-5	TRBD1	CASGQGGLYSNQPQHF	TGTGCCAGCGGACAGGGGGGGCTCTATAGCAATCAGCCCCAGCATTTT
TRBV14	-	TRBJ2-5	-	CASSRAPTGETQYF	TGTGCCAGCAGCCGCGCACCGACTGGGGAGACCCAGTACTTC
TRBV4-1	few	TRBJ1-5	-	CASSQDPVRGNQPQHF	TGCGCCAGCAGCCAAGATCCCGTGAGGGGAAATCAGCCCCAGCATTTT
TRBV29-1	many	TRBJ1-2	-	CSVESGINENGYTF	TGCAGCGTTGAGTCAGGGATTAATGAGAATGGCTACACCTTC
TRBV15	-	TRBJ2-5	-	CATSRETQETQYF	TGTGCCACCAGCAGAGAAACACAAGAGACCCAGTACTTC
TRBV6-6	few	TRBJ2-5	-	CASTHWGNQETQYF	TGTGCCAGCACCCATTGGGGTAATCAAGAGACCCAGTACTTC
TRBV28	once	TRBJ1-4	TRBD1	CASRHRTGGREKLFF	TGTGCCAGCAGACACCGTACAGGGGGGCGTGAAAAACTGTTTTTT
TRBV4-3	-	TRBJ2-7	TRBD2	CTSSQIAGGPYEQYF	TGCACCAGCAGCCAAATAGCGGGGGGCCCCTACGAGCAGTACTTC
TRBV3-1	-	TRBJ1-2	-	CASSLPGHNYTF	TGTGCCAGCAGCCTACCGGGCCATAACTACACCTTC
TRBV4-2	many	TRBJ1-4	TRBD1	CASSPDRGDEKLFF	TGTGCCAGCAGCCCGGACAGGGGGGATGAAAAACTGTTTTTT
TRBV28	-	TRBJ1-1	-	CASSLLAGNMNTEAFF	TGTGCCAGCAGTTTATTGGCAGGCAATATGAACACTGAAGCTTTCTTT
TRBV25-1	-	TRBJ2-3	-	CASSEFVGTDTQYF	TGTGCCAGCAGTGAATTTGTAGGCACAGATACGCAGTATTTT
TRBV5-1	-	TRBJ2-5	-	CASSQTSGRQGTQYF	TGCGCCAGCAGCCAAACTTCAGGGAGACAAGGGACCCAGTACTTC
TRBV4-1	few	TRBJ2-7	TRBD2	CASSQEYGRGGLYYEQYF	TGCGCCAGCAGCCAAGAATATGGTCGGGGAGGGTTATACTACGAGCAGTACTTC
TRBV15	-	TRBJ2-1	-	CATSRDIQDEQFF	TGTGCCACCAGCAGAGATATTCAGGATGAGCAGTTCTTC
TRBV5-1	few	TRBJ1-2	TRBD1	CASSITGGRYGYTF	TGCGCCAGCAGCATTACAGGGGGAAGATATGGCTACACCTTC
TRBV3-1	few	TRBJ2-5	TRBD1	CASSQVTGEETQYF	TGTGCCAGCAGCCAAGTGACAGGGGAAGAGACCCAGTACTTC
TRBV7-2	-	TRBJ1-2	TRBD1	CASSLQGVYGYTF	TGTGCCAGCAGCCTACAGGGGGTCTATGGCTACACCTTC
TRBV20-1	-	TRBJ1-4	-	CSALQGIRTNEKLFF	TGCAGTGCACTACAGGGTATACGGACTAATGAAAAACTGTTTTTT
TRBV6-6	few	TRBJ1-4	-	CASGYLGQEKLFF	TGTGCCAGCGGATATTTGGGACAAGAAAAACTGTTTTTT
TRBV4-3	-	TRBJ1-1	-	CASSQDLSEGLAQAFF	TGCGCCAGCAGCCAAGATCTTAGCGAAGGGCTGGCCCAAGCTTTCTTT
TRBV29-1	many	TRBJ1-2	-	CSVEDLGEGYTF	TGCAGCGTTGAAGATCTGGGGGAAGGCTACACCTTC
TRBV7-2	many	TRBJ2-7	TRBD2	CASSLGGNYEQYF	TGTGCCAGCAGTCTGGGGGGGAACTACGAGCAGTACTTC
TRBV7-9	few	TRBJ1-2	-	CASSLMGQRGFYGYTF	TGTGCCAGCAGCTTAATGGGCCAGAGAGGGTTTTACGGCTACACCTTC
TRBV20-1	few	TRBJ2-4	-	CSARVPSGTVAKNIQYF	TGCAGTGCTAGAGTCCCCTCCGGGACGGTAGCCAAAAACATTCAGTACTTC